This T cell receptor (beta chain) stems from a study of shared clonotypes between healthy human individuals. The germline V gene encodes CDR1 SGHKS and CDR2 YYEKEE (reference sequence). The V gene end was trimmed by 4 bases and the J gene end by 4 bases; junction bases not matched to a gene: 7. There are 15 residues in the CDR3. Naive CD8 cells, CD45RO-negative and positively selected for CCR7, excluded terminally differentiated effector memory CD45RA+ cells. Here immunoSEQ multiplex PCR was the method, and the copy in TCRdb shows in-frame clones only, minus some. The table includes 450,000 to 700,000 clones, roughly 95% detected once.

The source material was naive CD8+ T cells sorted from blood. The chain recombines TRBV5-5 with TRBJ2-7, with 11 nucleotides matching TRBD1. The sequence derives from a woman aged 30 to 39 in good health. The CDR3 DNA is TGTGCCAGCAGCCGGGACAGGGGGTATGGGTACGAGCAGTACTTC. Translation gives CASSRDRGYGYEQYF. The variable domain in full, completed from reference TRBV5-5 and TRBJ2-7, reads DAGVTQSPTHLIKTRGQQVTLRCSPISGHKSVSWYQQVLGQGPQFIFQYYEKEERGRGNFPDRFSARQFPNYSSELNVNALLLGDSALYLCASSRDRGYGYEQYFGPGTRLTVT.